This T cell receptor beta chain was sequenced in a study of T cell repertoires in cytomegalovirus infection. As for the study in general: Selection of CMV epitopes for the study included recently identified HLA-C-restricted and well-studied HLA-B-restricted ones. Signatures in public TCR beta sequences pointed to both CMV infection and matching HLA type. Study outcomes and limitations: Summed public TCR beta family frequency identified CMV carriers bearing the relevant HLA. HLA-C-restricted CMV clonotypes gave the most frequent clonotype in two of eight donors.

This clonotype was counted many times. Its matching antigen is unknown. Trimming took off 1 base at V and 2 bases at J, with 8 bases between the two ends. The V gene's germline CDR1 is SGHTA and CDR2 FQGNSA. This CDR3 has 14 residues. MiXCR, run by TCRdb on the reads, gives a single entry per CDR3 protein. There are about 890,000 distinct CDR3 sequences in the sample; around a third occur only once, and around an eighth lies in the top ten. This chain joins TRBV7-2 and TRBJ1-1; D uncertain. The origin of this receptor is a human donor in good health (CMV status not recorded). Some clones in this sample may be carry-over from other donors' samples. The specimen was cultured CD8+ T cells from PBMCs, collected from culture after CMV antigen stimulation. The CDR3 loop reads CASSLVTSNTEAFF. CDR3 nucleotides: TGTGCCAGCAGCTTAGTTACATCAAACACTGAAGCTTTCTTT.